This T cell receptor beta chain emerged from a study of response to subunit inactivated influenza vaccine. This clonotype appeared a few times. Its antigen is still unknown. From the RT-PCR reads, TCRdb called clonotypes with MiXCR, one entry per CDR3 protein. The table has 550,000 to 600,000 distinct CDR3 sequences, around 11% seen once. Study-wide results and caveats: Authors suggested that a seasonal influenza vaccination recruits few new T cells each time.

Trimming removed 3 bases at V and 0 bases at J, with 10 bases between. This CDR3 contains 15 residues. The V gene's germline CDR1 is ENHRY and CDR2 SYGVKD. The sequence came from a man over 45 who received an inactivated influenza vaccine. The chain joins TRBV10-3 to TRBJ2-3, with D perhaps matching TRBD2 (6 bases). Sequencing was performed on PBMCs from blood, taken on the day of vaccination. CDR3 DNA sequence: TGTGCCATCAGTGAAATTGGGGGGAGCACAGATACGCAGTATTTT. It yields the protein CAISEIGGSTDTQYF.